The 13 T cell receptor beta chains reported below all come from one sample, sequenced in a study of regulatory T cells in long-lasting Graves disease. Libraries of TCR beta came from iRepertoire HTBI primers plus Arm-PCR of CDR3 regions. A single record per CDR3 protein comes from TCRdb applying MiXCR to the multiplex PCR reads. The profile shows fewer than 550,000 distinct CDR3 sequences, roughly 15% of them singletons. Time point meaning: newly diagnosed GD, antithyroid drugs for less than 3 months. RNA extracted from PBMCs served as the sequencing template. These same data were also listed under a study on T cells in Graves' hyperthyroidism and ophthalmopathy.

This sample comprised peripheral blood mononuclear cells (PBMCs), obtained at new diagnosis, from a patient treated with antithyroid drugs. The receptor set was obtained from a woman in her forties or fifties with Graves disease.

This clonotype was seen a handful of times. J is TRBJ2-1 and V is TRBV20-1; TRBD2 agrees at 9 bases. The V gene end was trimmed by 5 bases and the J gene end by 5 bases; junction bases not matched to a gene: 7. Looked up from germline, CDR1 is DFQATT and CDR2 is SNEGSKA (reference sequence). The CDR3 loop spans 14 amino acids. The CDR3: CSASSGGSNNEQFF. CDR3 in DNA: TGCAGTGCTTCCAGCGGGGGGTCGAACAATGAGCAGTTCTTC.

This clonotype was detected ten times or more. The CDR3 DNA reads as TGCGCCAGCAGCTTAAAGTCGGGGGGAGGCAATGAGCAGTTCTTC. Protein product: CASSLKSGGGNEQFF. The chain combines TRBV5-1 with TRBJ2-1; TRBD2 aligns across 7 bases. After removal of 2 bases from V and 6 bases from J, the junction contained 8 bases not matched to a gene. The CDR3 is 15 amino acids. The germline V gene encodes CDR1 SGHRS and CDR2 YFSETQ.

This clonotype was recorded many times. The chain carries TRBV7-8 and TRBJ2-5, with TRBD1 matching over 7 bases. The CDR3 has 15 amino acids. Trimming cost V 2 bases and J 5 bases; bases outside gene matches: 8. CDR1 and CDR2 from the germline V gene are SGHVS and FQNEAQ. CDR3 in DNA: TGTGCCAGCAGCTTATCGAGAGGGGGCTTGGAGACCCAGTACTTC. Its translation: CASSLSRGGLETQYF.

The CDR3 is CASSGGGTGGPFF. DNA for the CDR3: TGTGCCAGCAGTGGGGGGGGGACAGGCGGACCGTTCTTC. The chain carries TRBV25-1 and TRBJ2-1; D is perhaps TRBD1 (8 bases). The CDR3 has 13 residues. Germline lookup yields CDR1 MGHDK and CDR2 SYGVNS. The ends were cut back, 4 bases at V and 15 bases at J, with 19 bases in the middle.

With regard to this clonotype: A much larger clone sits a single nucleotide away, making a read error possible. The chain combines TRBV9 with TRBJ1-4, with 7 bases lining up with TRBD1. The germline CDR1 and CDR2 sequences are SGDLS and YYNGEE. The CDR3 contains 15 residues. The CDR3: CASSPTGQTAEKLLF. CDR3 DNA sequence: TGTGCCAGCAGCCCAACGGGACAGACGGCGGAAAAACTGCTTTTT.

The chain couples TRBV6-1 to TRBJ2-4; 7 bases map to TRBD2. The CDR3 contains 13 residues. The V segment lost 9 bases and the J segment 7 bases; nucleotides outside the gene matches: 9. Germline V lookup: CDR1 MNHNS, CDR2 SASEGT. In DNA, the CDR3 is TGTGCCAGACGACGACTAGCTGCGAACATTCAGTACTTC. Protein sequence: CARRRLAANIQYF.

Many counts were recorded for this clonotype. V is TRBV7-7 and J is TRBJ1-1; a weak D match, TRBD1 (6 bases). Between the trimmed V and J ends, which lost 5 bases and 6 bases, there was a span of 13 bases. Germline V gene sequence: CDR1 SSHAT, CDR2 FNYEAQ (reference sequence). This CDR3 has 13 residues. The CDR3 sequence is CASSLTGTAEAFF. DNA for the CDR3: TGTGCCAGCAGCCTTACAGGGACGGCTGAAGCTTTCTTT.

This clonotype was seen ten or more times. The CDR3 loop is CASDGGNEQFF. DNA of the CDR3: TGTGCCAGCGACGGGGGCAATGAGCAGTTCTTC. V usage is TRBV3-1 and J usage is TRBJ2-1; D possibly corresponds to TRBD2 (6 bases). There are 11 residues in the CDR3. The germline CDR1 and CDR2 sequences are LGHDT and YNNKEL (reference sequence). V lost 8 bases and J lost 6, with 8 bases in between.

This clonotype was seen a handful of times. This chain uses TRBV6-1 with TRBJ2-1; 12 positions match TRBD2. The CDR3 extends over 15 amino acids. Unmatched junction bases numbered 11, after V lost 10 bases and J lost 7 bases. CDR1 is MNHNS and CDR2 is SASEGT in the germline V gene. The CDR3 loop reads CATTSRLAGVNEQFF. Here the CDR3 DNA reads TGTGCCACCACATCGAGACTAGCGGGGGTGAATGAGCAGTTCTTC.

V usage is TRBV6-2 or TRBV6-3 and J usage is TRBJ1-1; D remains ambiguous. CDR1 is MNHEY and CDR2 is SVGEGT in the germline V gene. Trimming stripped 6 bases from V and 7 bases from J, with 9 bases between. The CDR3 sequence is 11 residues long. The CDR3 sequence is CASSHGVEAFF. The CDR3 nucleotides read TGTGCCAGCAGCCACGGGGTTGAAGCTTTCTTT.

This clonotype has ten or more counts. The chain carries TRBV27 and TRBJ1-6; perhaps TRBD1 as D (6 bases). There are 19 residues in the CDR3. CDR1 and CDR2 from the germline V gene are MNHEY and SMNVEV (reference sequence). Deletions cut 5 bases from V and 1 base from J, with 21 bases between. The CDR3 loop is CASSHNGGAGGSYNSPLHF. The CDR3 bases are TGTGCCAGCAGTCATAACGGGGGGGCAGGAGGATCCTATAATTCACCCCTCCACTTT.

At least ten counts were recorded for this clonotype. V is TRBV7-3 and J is TRBJ2-1; TRBD2 agrees at 14 bases. Trimming took 5 bases from V and 1 from J; bases not matched to a gene: 1. CDR3 length equals 16 residues. CDR1 is SGHTA, CDR2 FQGTGA, per germline. In DNA, the CDR3 is TGTGCCAGCAGCCGGACTAGCGGGGGGTCCTACAATGAGCAGTTCTTC. Translated, it gives CASSRTSGGSYNEQFF.

This chain joins TRBV30 and TRBJ2-2, with unresolved D. Trimming shortened V by 2 bases and J by 5 bases, and 12 bases separated the two germline ends. The CDR3 runs 14 residues. Germline CDR1 reads GTSNPN; CDR2 reads SVGIG (reference sequence). CDR3 region: CAWSLALRTGELFF. The DNA of the CDR3 is TGTGCCTGGAGTCTCGCGCTCCGGACCGGGGAGCTGTTTTTT.